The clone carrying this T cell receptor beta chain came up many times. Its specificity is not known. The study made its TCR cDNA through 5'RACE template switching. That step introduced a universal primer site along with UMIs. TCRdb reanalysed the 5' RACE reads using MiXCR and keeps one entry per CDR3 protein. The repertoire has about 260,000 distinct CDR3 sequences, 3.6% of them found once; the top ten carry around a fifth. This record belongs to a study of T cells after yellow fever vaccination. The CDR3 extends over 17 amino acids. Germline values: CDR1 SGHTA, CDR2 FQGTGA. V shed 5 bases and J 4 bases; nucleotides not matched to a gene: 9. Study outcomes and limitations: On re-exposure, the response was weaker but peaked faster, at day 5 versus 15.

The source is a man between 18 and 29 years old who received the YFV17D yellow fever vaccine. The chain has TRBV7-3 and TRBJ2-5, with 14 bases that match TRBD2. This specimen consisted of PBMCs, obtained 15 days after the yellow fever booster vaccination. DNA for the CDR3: TGTGCCAGCAGCCCCCGGACTAGCGGGGGGATGAGAGAGACCCAGTACTTC. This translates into CASSPRTSGGMRETQYF.